This TCR beta chain was captured by sequencing in a study of cytomegalovirus exposure and HLA in healthy donors. Use of 60 Vbeta and 13 Jbeta primers characterized the PCR. The table came from immunoSEQ multiplex PCR; TCRdb's copy has only in-frame clones and leaves some out. The profile shows 200,000 or so clones, 84% of them singletons. The CDR3 is 12 amino acids. V dropped 5 bases and J dropped 4 bases, with 6 bases sitting between them. The germline V gene encodes CDR1 MNHNS and CDR2 SASEGT. This clonotype was obtained from a boy between 5 and 17 years old in good health and CMV-seronegative. V and J are TRBV6-1 and TRBJ2-1; D gene uncertain. Sequenced material: PBMCs. CDR3 coding DNA: TGTGCCAGCAGTCCTACTTACAATGAGCAGTTCTTC. Residues: CASSPTYNEQFF.